The T cell receptor beta chain under discussion was sequenced for a study of control samples from healthy donors and cancer patients. Sequencing was performed with immunoSEQ multiplex PCR; in TCRdb, only in-frame clones are kept and a portion is missing. The repertoire holds around 50,000 clones, approximately 83% seen once, with roughly 2.8% in the top ten. The specimen sequenced was PBMCs. This clonotype was obtained from a woman between 50 and 59 years old with lung cancer.

DNA of the CDR3: TGCGCCAGCAGCCAAGATGAGGGGGGGTATGGCTACACCTTC. This translates into CASSQDEGGYGYTF. The rearrangement joins TRBV4-3 to TRBJ1-2; possible D gene TRBD1, 6 bases. The CDR3 sequence is 14 residues long. The V and J ends lost 0 bases and 5 bases respectively, with 10 bases between them. Germline lookup yields CDR1 LGHNA and CDR2 YSLEER.